The sequence of this T cell receptor beta chain was determined in a study of shared clonotypes between healthy human individuals. The wider study: Donors consisted of two women and three men between 18 and 49.

CD45RO negativity and positive selection for CCR7 defined naive CD8 cells, a population that excluded terminally differentiated effector memory CD45RA+ cells. Only Caucasian adults living in Nashville, Tennessee served as donors. The material for each subset, its genomic DNA, was split evenly across several immunoSEQ plates. Clones were sequenced by immunoSEQ multiplex PCR, and TCRdb holds only the in-frame ones, with some missing. The sample has about 1,800,000 clones; about 94% are singletons. Regarding this clone: Its antigen is unidentified.

Study-wide results and limits: With few donors, the genetic and exposure-history diversity represented was limited.

Germline trimming cut 4 bases from V and 6 bases from J; bases unmatched to any gene: 8. This CDR3 is 15 amino acids long. Germline CDR1 MNHEY, CDR2 SMNVEV (reference sequence). The chain recombines TRBV27 with TRBJ2-1; 8 bases align to TRBD2. Sequenced input: naive CD8+ T cells sorted from blood. The sequence was collected from a man aged 18 to 29 in good health. The CDR3 DNA is TGTGCCAGCAGTTCCGTAGCGGGATTTGGCAATGAGCAGTTCTTC. It is translated as CASSSVAGFGNEQFF.